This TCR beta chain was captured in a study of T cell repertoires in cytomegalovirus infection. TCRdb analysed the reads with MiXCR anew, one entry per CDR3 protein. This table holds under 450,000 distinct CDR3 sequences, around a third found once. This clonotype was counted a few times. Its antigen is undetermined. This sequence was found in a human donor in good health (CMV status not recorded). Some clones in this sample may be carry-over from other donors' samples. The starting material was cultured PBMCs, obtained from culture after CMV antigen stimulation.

CDR3 DNA sequence: TGTGCCTGGAGACCTGGCGCCTACGAGCAGTACTTC. This translates into CAWRPGAYEQYF. The chain links TRBV30 to TRBJ2-7; no clear D gene. Per the germline V gene, CDR1 is GTSNPN and CDR2 is SVGIG (reference sequence). This CDR3 contains 12 residues. V lost 3 bases and J lost 2, with 8 bases in between.